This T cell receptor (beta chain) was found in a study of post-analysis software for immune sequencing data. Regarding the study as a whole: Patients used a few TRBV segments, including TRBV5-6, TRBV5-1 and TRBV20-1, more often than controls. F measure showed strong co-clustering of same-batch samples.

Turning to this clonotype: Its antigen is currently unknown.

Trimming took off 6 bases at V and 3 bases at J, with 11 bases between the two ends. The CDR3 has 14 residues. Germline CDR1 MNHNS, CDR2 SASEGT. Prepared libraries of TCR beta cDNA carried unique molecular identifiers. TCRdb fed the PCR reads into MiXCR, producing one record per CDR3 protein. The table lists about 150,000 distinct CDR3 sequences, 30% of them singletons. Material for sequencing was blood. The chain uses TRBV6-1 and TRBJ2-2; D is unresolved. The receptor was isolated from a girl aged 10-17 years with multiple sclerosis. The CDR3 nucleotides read TGTGCCAGCAGCCCCAGACCGTACACCGGGGAGCTGTTTTTT. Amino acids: CASSPRPYTGELFF.